This TCR beta chain was retrieved from a study of cytomegalovirus exposure and HLA in healthy donors. CDR1 is KGHSH, CDR2 LQKENI, per germline. The trim removed 5 bases at V and 12 bases at J, leaving 9 bases unmatched. This CDR3 is built from 13 residues. Study-wide results and caveats: In vitro assays verified that three CMV-associated chains recognized CMV antigens specifically.

The data were produced by immunoSEQ multiplex PCR, yet TCRdb's version contains in-frame clones alone and is incomplete. The sample carries fewer than 120,000 clones, approximately 89% recorded once. Points on this clone: Its antigen is still unknown.

The TCR sequence derives from a woman younger than 30 in good health and CMV-seronegative. The specimen was PBMCs. The chain uses TRBV18 and TRBJ2-1; 8 bases align to TRBD1. CDR3: CASSSPDREWQFF. DNA of the CDR3: TGTGCCAGCTCATCCCCGGACAGGGAATGGCAGTTCTTC.